This TCR beta chain appears in the sequencing data of a study of T cells after yellow fever vaccination. Study-level findings and limits: Reappearance after the booster was seen for most primary-vaccination clones, at roughly 96% CD4 and about 90% CD8.

A remark on this clonotype: The target antigen is unknown.

TCRdb re-analysed the 5' RACE reads in MiXCR, keeping a single row per CDR3 protein. This table holds approximately 550,000 distinct CDR3 sequences, 15% to 20% found once. Specimen: PBMCs, collected 15 days after the yellow fever booster vaccination. The receptor was derived from a man in his thirties or forties who received the YFV17D yellow fever vaccine.

CDR3 bases: TGTGCCAGCAGCTTAACTAGCGGGAGGACCTACGAGCAGTACTTC. It codes for CASSLTSGRTYEQYF. The chain recombines TRBV7-9 with TRBJ2-7; TRBD2 matches at 12 bases. The V segment lost 2 bases and the J segment 2 bases; nucleotides outside the gene matches: 1. Looked up from germline, CDR1 is SEHNR and CDR2 is FQNEAQ (reference sequence). CDR3 length equals 15 residues.